This entry concerns a single T cell receptor beta chain. Its antigen is not identified. This PCR relied on a set of 60 Vbeta primers and 13 Jbeta primers. Assay: immunoSEQ multiplex PCR; the TCRdb copy retains only in-frame clones and omits some. The data hold under 110,000 clones, with around 79% observed a single time. This record comes from a study of cytomegalovirus exposure and HLA in healthy donors. Overall study: HLA-typed donors contributed some 83 million unique TCRs, which were held in an early data release.

The study, taken as a whole, reports: A link between a missense DCLRE1C variant and TCR beta V- and J-gene trimming emerged from a later analysis. What a later analysis reportedly showed was that an Asian-associated ancestry cluster had fewer N-insertions than the approximately 700-donor mean. In a later analysis, at a false discovery rate of 0.05, approximately 18,000 TCR beta sequences were associated with HLA alleles.

Germline V gene lookup returns CDR1 LGHNT and CDR2 FRNRAP. Trimming removed 7 bases at V and 7 bases at J, with 16 bases between. There are 13 residues in the CDR3. This TCR derives from a man aged 60-69 years in good health and CMV-seronegative. This chain connects TRBV12-5 to TRBJ1-1, with D possibly TRBD1 on 5 matching bases. Sample: PBMCs. This CDR3 reads CASAPKGLNEAFF. In nucleotides, the CDR3 is TGTGCTAGTGCCCCAAAGGGGCTTAATGAAGCTTTCTTT.